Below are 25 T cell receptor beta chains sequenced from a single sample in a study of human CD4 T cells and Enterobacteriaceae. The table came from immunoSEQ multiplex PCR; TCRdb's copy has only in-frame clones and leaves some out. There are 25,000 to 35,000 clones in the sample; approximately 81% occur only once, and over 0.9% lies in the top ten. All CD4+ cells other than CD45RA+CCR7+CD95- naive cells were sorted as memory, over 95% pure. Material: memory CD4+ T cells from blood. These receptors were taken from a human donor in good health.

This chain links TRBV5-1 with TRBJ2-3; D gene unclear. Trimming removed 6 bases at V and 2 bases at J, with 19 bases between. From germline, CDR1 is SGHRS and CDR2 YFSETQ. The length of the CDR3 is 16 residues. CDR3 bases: TGCGCCAGCACCGTCGGTCTCGCGGCCCCCACAGATACGCAGTATTTT. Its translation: CASTVGLAAPTDTQYF.

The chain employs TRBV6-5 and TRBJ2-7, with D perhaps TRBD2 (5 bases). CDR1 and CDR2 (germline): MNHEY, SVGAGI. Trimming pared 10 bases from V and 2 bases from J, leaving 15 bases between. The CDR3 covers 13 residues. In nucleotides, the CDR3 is TGTGCCACCTCGAGAGGGCCCCCCTACGAGCAGTACTTC. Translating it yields CATSRGPPYEQYF.

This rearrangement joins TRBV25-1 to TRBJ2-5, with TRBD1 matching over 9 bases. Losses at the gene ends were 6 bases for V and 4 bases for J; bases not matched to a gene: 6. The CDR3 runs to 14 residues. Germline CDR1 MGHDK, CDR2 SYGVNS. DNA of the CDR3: TGTGCCAGCAGACGAGGACAGGGGACAGAGACCCAGTACTTC. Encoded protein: CASRRGQGTETQYF.

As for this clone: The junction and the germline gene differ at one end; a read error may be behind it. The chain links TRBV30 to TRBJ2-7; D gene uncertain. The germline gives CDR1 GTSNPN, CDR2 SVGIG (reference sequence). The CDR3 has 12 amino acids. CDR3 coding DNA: TGTGCCTGGAGTGTCGGTTCTCTTACGGGCAACTTC. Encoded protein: CAWSVGSLTGNF.

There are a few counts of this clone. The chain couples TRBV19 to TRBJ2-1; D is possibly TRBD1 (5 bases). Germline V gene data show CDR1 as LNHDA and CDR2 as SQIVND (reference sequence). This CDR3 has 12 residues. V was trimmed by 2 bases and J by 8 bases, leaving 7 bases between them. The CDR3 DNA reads TGTGCCAGTAGTATAAGGGGCGATGAGCAGTTCTTC. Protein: CASSIRGDEQFF.

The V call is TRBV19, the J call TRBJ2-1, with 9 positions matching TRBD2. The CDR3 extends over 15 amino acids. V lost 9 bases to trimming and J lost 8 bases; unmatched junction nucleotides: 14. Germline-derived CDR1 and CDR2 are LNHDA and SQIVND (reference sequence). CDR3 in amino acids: CASTRTAGGVHEQFF. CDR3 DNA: TGTGCCAGCACTCGAACGGCGGGAGGGGTCCATGAGCAGTTCTTC.

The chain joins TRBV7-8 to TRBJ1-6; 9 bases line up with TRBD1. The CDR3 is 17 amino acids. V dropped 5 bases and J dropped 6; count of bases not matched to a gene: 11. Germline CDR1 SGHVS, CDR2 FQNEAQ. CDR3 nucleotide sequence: TGTGCCAGCAGCCCCCCTAGGAGACAGGGGGTTAATTCACCCCTCCACTTT. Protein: CASSPPRRQGVNSPLHF.

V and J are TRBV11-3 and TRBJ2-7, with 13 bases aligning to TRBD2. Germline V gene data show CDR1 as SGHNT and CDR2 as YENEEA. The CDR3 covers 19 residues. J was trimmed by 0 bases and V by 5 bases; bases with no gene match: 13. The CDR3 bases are TGTGCCAGCAGCCCGACACCGGGACTAGCGGGGACTAACTCCTACGAGCAGTACTTC. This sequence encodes CASSPTPGLAGTNSYEQYF.

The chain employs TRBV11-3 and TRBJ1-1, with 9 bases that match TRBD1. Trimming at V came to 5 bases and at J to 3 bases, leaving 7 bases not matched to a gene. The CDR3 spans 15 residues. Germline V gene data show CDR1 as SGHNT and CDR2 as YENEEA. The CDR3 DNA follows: TGTGCCAGCAGCCTAAACAGGGGGCGAGACACTGAAGCTTTCTTT. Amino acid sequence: CASSLNRGRDTEAFF. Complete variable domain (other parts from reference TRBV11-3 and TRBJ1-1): EAGVVQSPRYKIIEKKQPVAFWCNPISGHNTLYWYLQNLGQGPELLIRYENEEAVDDSQLPKDRFSAERLKGVDSTLKIQPAELGDSAVYLCASSLNRGRDTEAFFGQGTRLTVV.

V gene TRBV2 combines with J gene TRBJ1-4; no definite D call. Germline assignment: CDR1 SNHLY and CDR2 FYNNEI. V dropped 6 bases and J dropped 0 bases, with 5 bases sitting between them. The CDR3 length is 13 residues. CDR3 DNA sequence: TGTGCCAGCAGGTTTGCAACTAATGAAAAACTGTTTTTT. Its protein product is CASRFATNEKLFF.

The CDR3 protein is CASSFDGSSGNTIYF. DNA of the CDR3: TGTGCCAGCAGCTTTGACGGGAGCTCTGGAAACACCATATATTTT. This chain uses TRBV11-2 with TRBJ1-3; D is ambiguous. Germline V gene lookup returns CDR1 SGHAT and CDR2 FQNNGV. The CDR3 runs 15 residues. V gave up 3 bases and J gave up 0 bases, with 9 bases separating them.

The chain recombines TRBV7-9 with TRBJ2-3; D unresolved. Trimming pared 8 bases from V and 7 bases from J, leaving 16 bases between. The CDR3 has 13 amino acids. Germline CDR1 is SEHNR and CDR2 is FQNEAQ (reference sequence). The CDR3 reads CASGISSKYTQYF. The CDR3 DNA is TGTGCCAGCGGAATTAGCTCCAAGTATACGCAGTATTTT.

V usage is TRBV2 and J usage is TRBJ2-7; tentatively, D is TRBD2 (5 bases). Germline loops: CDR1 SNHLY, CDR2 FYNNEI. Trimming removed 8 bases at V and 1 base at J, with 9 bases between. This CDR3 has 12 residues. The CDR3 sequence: CASSRRSYEQYF. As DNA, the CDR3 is TGTGCCAGCTCCCGGAGGTCCTACGAGCAGTACTTC.

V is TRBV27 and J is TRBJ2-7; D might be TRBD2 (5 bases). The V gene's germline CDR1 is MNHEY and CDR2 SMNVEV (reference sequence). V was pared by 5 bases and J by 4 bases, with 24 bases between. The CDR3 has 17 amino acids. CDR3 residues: CASSAPARPTRAYEQYF. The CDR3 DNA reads TGTGCCAGCAGTGCCCCCGCACGACCTACGCGGGCGTACGAGCAGTACTTC.

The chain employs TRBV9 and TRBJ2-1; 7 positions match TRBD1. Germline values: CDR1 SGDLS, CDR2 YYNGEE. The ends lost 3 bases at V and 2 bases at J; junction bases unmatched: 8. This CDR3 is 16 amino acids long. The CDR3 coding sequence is TGTGCCAGCAGCGAGAGGGGGCACTACCCCTACAATGAGCAGTTCTTC. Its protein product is CASSERGHYPYNEQFF.

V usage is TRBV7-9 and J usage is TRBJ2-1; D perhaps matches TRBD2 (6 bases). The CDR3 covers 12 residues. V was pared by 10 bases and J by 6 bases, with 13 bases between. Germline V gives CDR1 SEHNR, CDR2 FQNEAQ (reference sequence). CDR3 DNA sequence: TGTGCCATCCGGGTCGGGAGCAATGAGCAGTTCTTC. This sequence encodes CAIRVGSNEQFF. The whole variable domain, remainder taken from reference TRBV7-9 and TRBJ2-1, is DTGVSQNPRHKITKRGQNVTFRCDPISEHNRLYWYRQTLGQGPEFLTYFQNEAQLEKSRLLSDRFSAERPKGSFSTLEIQRTEQGDSAMYLCAIRVGSNEQFFGPGTRLTVL.

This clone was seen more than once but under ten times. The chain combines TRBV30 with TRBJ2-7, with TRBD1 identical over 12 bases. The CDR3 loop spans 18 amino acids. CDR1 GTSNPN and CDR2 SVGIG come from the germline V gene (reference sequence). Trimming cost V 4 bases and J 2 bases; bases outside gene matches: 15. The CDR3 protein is CAWTPKGTGGMSAYEQYF. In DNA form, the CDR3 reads TGTGCCTGGACCCCGAAGGGGACAGGGGGCATGTCTGCCTACGAGCAGTACTTC.

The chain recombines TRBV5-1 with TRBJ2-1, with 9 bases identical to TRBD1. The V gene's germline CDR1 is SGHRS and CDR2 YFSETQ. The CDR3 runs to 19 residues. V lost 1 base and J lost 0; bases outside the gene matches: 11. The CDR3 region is CASSLRTGAVPSSYNEQFF. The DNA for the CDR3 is TGCGCCAGCAGCTTGCGGACAGGGGCAGTTCCGAGCTCCTACAATGAGCAGTTCTTC.

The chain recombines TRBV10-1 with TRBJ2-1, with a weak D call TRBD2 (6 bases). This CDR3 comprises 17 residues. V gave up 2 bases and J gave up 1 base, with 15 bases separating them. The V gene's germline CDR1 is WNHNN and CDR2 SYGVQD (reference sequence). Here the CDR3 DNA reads TGCGCCAGCAGTGAGGGGCCGGGGGTAGGTTCCTACAATGAGCAGTTCTTC. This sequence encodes CASSEGPGVGSYNEQFF.

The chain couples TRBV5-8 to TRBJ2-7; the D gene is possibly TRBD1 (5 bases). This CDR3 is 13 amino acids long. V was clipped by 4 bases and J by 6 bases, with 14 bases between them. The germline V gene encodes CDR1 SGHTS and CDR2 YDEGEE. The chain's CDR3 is CASSRQPFREQYF. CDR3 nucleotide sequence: TGTGCCAGCAGCAGACAGCCCTTCCGCGAGCAGTACTTC.

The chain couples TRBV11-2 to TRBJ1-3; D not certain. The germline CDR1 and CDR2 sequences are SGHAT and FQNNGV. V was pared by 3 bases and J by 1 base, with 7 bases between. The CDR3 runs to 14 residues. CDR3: CASSFGQSGNTIYF. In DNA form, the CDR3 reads TGTGCCAGCAGCTTTGGTCAGTCTGGAAACACCATATATTTT.

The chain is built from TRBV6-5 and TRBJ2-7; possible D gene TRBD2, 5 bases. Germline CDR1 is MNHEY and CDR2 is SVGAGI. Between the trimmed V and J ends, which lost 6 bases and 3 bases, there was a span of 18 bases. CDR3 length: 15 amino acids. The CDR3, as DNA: TGTGCCAGCAGAACGACCGCCGGAGGTGGCTACGAGCAGTACTTC. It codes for CASRTTAGGGYEQYF.

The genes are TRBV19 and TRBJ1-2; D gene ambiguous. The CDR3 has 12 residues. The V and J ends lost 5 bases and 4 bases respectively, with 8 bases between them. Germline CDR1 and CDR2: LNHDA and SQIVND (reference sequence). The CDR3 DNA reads TGTGCCAGTAGTGAACAAATCTATGGCTACACCTTC. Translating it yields CASSEQIYGYTF. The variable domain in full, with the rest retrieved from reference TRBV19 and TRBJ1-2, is DGGITQSPKYLFRKEGQNVTLSCEQNLNHDAMYWYRQDPGQGLRLIYYSQIVNDFQKGDIAEGYSVSREKKESFPLTVTSAQKNPTAFYLCASSEQIYGYTFGSGTRLTVV.

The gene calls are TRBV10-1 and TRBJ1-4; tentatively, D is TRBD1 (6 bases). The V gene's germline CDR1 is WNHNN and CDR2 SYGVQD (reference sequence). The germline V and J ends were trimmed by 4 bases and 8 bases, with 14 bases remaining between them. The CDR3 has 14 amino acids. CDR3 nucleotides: TGCGCCAGCAGTGCGGGGGGCGTCGAAGAAAAACTGTTTTTT. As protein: CASSAGGVEEKLFF.

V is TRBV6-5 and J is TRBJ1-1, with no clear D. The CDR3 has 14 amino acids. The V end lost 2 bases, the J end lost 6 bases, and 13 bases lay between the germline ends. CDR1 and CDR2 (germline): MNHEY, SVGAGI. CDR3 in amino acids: CASSYLREIAEAFF. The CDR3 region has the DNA TGTGCCAGCAGTTACCTCAGAGAGATTGCTGAAGCTTTCTTT.